Below, 32 T cell receptor beta chains from the same sample are listed, as sequenced in a study of shared clonotypes between healthy human individuals. TCRdb keeps only in-frame clones here, not all; method: immunoSEQ multiplex PCR. The data show about 1.1 million clones, approximately 80% seen once. The sequencing input was memory CD4+ T cells from PBMCs. Subset of the sample: CD45RA-negative fraction. All receptors come from a man between 18 and 29 years old in good health. Some clones in this sample may be carry-over from other donors' samples.

The chain couples TRBV28 to TRBJ1-2; D unclear. The germline V gene encodes CDR1 MDHEN and CDR2 SYDVKM. The CDR3 runs 12 residues. Trimming stripped 8 bases from V and 3 bases from J, with 10 bases between. In nucleotides, the CDR3 is TGTGCCAGCGGGAGGAGGGACTATGGCTACACCTTC. Translation: CASGRRDYGYTF.

V usage is TRBV5-1 and J usage is TRBJ1-1; a weak D match, TRBD1 (6 bases). CDR3 size: 15 residues. Germline V lookup: CDR1 SGHRS, CDR2 YFSETQ. Trimming took 3 bases from V and 1 from J, leaving 13 bases between them. CDR3 DNA sequence: TGCGCCAGCAGCTGGGCCACAGGGACGAACACTGAAGCTTTCTTT. Protein sequence: CASSWATGTNTEAFF.

The V and J genes are TRBV5-4 and TRBJ2-1; D gene uncertain. The CDR3 is 12 residues long. V lost 3 bases and J lost 3, with 4 bases in between. Per the germline V gene, CDR1 is SGHNT and CDR2 is YYREEE (reference sequence). CDR3 nucleotides: TGTGCCAGCAGCTCTTACTACAATGAGCAGTTCTTC. Amino acid sequence: CASSSYYNEQFF.

The V call is TRBV28, the J call TRBJ1-5, with a tentative D call TRBD1 (5 bases). The V and J ends lost 7 bases and 3 bases respectively, with 7 bases between them. This CDR3 spans 12 amino acids. Germline V gives CDR1 MDHEN, CDR2 SYDVKM. The CDR3 nucleotides read TGTGCCAGCAAGGGGCTCAATCAGCCCCAGCATTTT. It is translated as CASKGLNQPQHF. Full variable domain (outside the CDR3, taken from reference TRBV28 and TRBJ1-5): DVKVTQSSRYLVKRTGEKVFLECVQDMDHENMFWYRQDPGLGLRLIYFSYDVKMKEKGDIPEGYSVSREKKERFSLILESASTNQTSMYLCASKGLNQPQHFGDGTRLSIL.

This clone was counted only a few times. V usage is TRBV19 and J usage is TRBJ1-2, with TRBD1 matching 9 bases. Germline V gene data show CDR1 as LNHDA and CDR2 as SQIVND (reference sequence). Unmatched junction bases numbered 4, after V lost 0 bases and J lost 8 bases. The CDR3 runs 14 residues. The CDR3 region has the DNA TGTGCCAGTAGTATAGAACAGGGGGCGCCCGGCTACACCTTC. Protein product: CASSIEQGAPGYTF.

This chain links TRBV10-3 with TRBJ1-4; D is unresolved. Germline loops: CDR1 ENHRY, CDR2 SYGVKD. The CDR3 runs to 16 residues. Trimming took off 2 bases at V and 0 bases at J, with 10 bases between the two ends. Written as DNA, the CDR3 is TGTGCCATCAGTGAGGCTTGGGCTGCAACTAATGAAAAACTGTTTTTT. Residues: CAISEAWAATNEKLFF.

The chain has TRBV2 and TRBJ1-2; the match to TRBD1 covers 9 bases. Germline assignment: CDR1 SNHLY and CDR2 FYNNEI. The trim removed 5 bases at V and 7 bases at J, leaving 5 bases unmatched. This CDR3 comprises 13 residues. CDR3 protein: CASSLGQGSGYTF. The CDR3 coding sequence is TGTGCCAGCAGTCTGGGACAGGGATCTGGCTACACCTTC.

Worth noting for this clone: Other DNA sequences within the sample encode an identical CDR3. The chain carries TRBV2 and TRBJ2-3, with 9 bases identical to TRBD2. The V gene end was trimmed by 4 bases and the J gene end by 3 bases; junction bases not matched to a gene: 2. This CDR3 is built from 14 residues. Germline loops: CDR1 SNHLY, CDR2 FYNNEI. The CDR3 sequence: CASSVSGSTDTQYF. The CDR3 nucleotides are TGTGCCAGCAGTGTTAGCGGGAGTACAGATACGCAGTATTTT.

This clone was seen just once. The CDR3 nucleotides read TGTGCCAGCAGCCAAGCCCAGGTACCACAGGGGGCGACCTATGGCTACACCTTC. Translation gives CASSQAQVPQGATYGYTF. The chain uses TRBV4-2 and TRBJ1-2; 9 bases map to TRBD1. Trimming removed 1 base from V and 4 bases from J; junction bases left unmatched: 13. From germline, CDR1 is LGHNA and CDR2 YNFKEQ. The CDR3 totals 18 residues.

This clone appeared once. The chain recombines TRBV11-2 with TRBJ1-1; D is undetermined. CDR1 SGHAT and CDR2 FQNNGV come from the germline V gene. The V and J ends lost 4 bases and 8 bases respectively, with 17 bases between them. The CDR3 extends over 14 amino acids. The DNA for the CDR3 is TGTGCCAGCAGCTCTACTACCACAGCGAGAGAAGCTTTCTTT. This codes for CASSSTTTAREAFF.

CDR3 protein: CASSPRRDEQYF. The CDR3 DNA is TGTGCCAGTAGTCCGCGTAGGGACGAGCAGTACTTC. The chain couples TRBV19 to TRBJ2-7; D ambiguous. The germline V gene encodes CDR1 LNHDA and CDR2 SQIVND (reference sequence). Trimming shortened V by 5 bases and J by 5 bases, and 10 bases separated the two germline ends. This CDR3 is 12 amino acids long.

The chain couples TRBV14 to TRBJ2-2; D might be TRBD2 (6 bases). Germline V gene sequence: CDR1 SGHDN, CDR2 FVKESK. This CDR3 has 14 amino acids. The V gene lost 5 bases and the J gene lost 5 bases, with 12 bases spanning the gap. The CDR3 DNA is TGTGCCAGCAGCACGCGTGGAGGGACCGGGGAGCTGTTTTTT. As protein: CASSTRGGTGELFF.

This chain links TRBV4-1 with TRBJ2-1, with D possibly TRBD1 on 6 matching bases. Trimming pared 6 bases from V and 7 bases from J, leaving 16 bases between. CDR1 and CDR2 from the germline V gene are MGHRA and YSYEKL. There are 14 residues in the CDR3. The CDR3 sequence is CASRRQGSGNEQFF. For the CDR3, the DNA is TGCGCCAGCAGGCGTCAGGGGTCTGGGAATGAGCAGTTCTTC.

In regard to this clone: The junction differs from germline at one of its ends, possibly a read error. The gene calls are TRBV11-2 and TRBJ1-4; a possible D gene is TRBD1 (5 bases). This CDR3 is built from 19 residues. Germline lookup yields CDR1 SGHAT and CDR2 FQNNGV. CDR3 in DNA: TGTGCCAGCAGATTAGCCCCCCGGGGCAGGAATACAACTAATGAAAAACTGTTTTTT. Its translation is CASRLAPRGRNTTNEKLFF.

The chain is built from TRBV5-6 and TRBJ2-2; unclear D gene. The CDR3 covers 14 residues. Germline CDR1 and CDR2: SGHDT and YYEEEE. The V gene lost 4 bases and the J gene lost 0 bases, with 7 bases spanning the gap. CDR3 loop: CASSATPNTGELFF. The CDR3, as DNA: TGTGCCAGCAGCGCGACACCGAACACCGGGGAGCTGTTTTTT.

As to this clone: Mismatch with germline at one junction end may stem from a read error. The CDR3 spells CSVERLHF. CDR3 nucleotide sequence: TGCAGCGTTGAACGGCTGCACTTC. V usage is TRBV29-1 and J usage is TRBJ1-2, with D unresolved. Germline V CDR1 and CDR2: SQVTM, ANQGSEA. The CDR3 contains 8 residues.

This chain connects TRBV7-6 to TRBJ1-3; tentatively, D is TRBD1 (6 bases). This CDR3 spans 18 amino acids. Germline V gene sequence: CDR1 SGHVS, CDR2 FNYEAQ. Trimming left V 0 bases short and J 4 bases short, with 19 bases between. The CDR3 sequence: CASSLARGQGIRGNTIYF. CDR3 bases: TGTGCCAGCAGCTTAGCGCGGGGGCAGGGGATACGAGGAAACACCATATATTTT.

The chain carries TRBV15 and TRBJ1-4; 9 bases match TRBD1. This CDR3 has 14 amino acids. From germline, CDR1 is LNHNV and CDR2 YYDKDF (reference sequence). J gave up 8 bases and V 8 bases, and 9 bases lay outside the gene matches. The CDR3: CATGEGQGIEKLFF. CDR3 bases: TGTGCCACCGGCGAGGGACAGGGAATAGAAAAACTGTTTTTT.

This sequence joins TRBV11-3 and TRBJ2-1, with D hard to call. Trimming removed 1 base from V and 10 bases from J, with 11 bases in between. This CDR3 has 13 residues. Germline-derived CDR1 and CDR2 are SGHNT and YENEEA. This CDR3 is CASSLGRPGEQFF. DNA of the CDR3: TGTGCCAGCAGCTTAGGCCGCCCCGGGGAGCAGTTCTTC.

This clone was seen just once. The chain recombines TRBV6-6 with TRBJ1-2, with D unresolved. Germline CDR1 MNHNY, CDR2 SVGAGI (reference sequence). This CDR3 has 14 amino acids. Trimming left V 6 bases short and J 0 bases short, with 11 bases between. Written as DNA, the CDR3 is TGTGCCAGCAGCGCTAGTGGCCCTAACTATGGCTACACCTTC. This sequence encodes CASSASGPNYGYTF.

V usage is TRBV4-3 and J usage is TRBJ1-5, with D possibly being TRBD1 (5 bases). The CDR3 runs to 15 residues. V shed 0 bases and J shed 11 bases, with 17 bases lying between them. Germline V gives CDR1 LGHNA, CDR2 YSLEER. The CDR3 here is CASSQDRGTALAQHF. CDR3 DNA: TGCGCCAGCAGCCAAGATCGAGGGACCGCCCTCGCCCAGCATTTT.

The rearrangement links TRBV5-4 to TRBJ1-1; TRBD1 might be the D (5 bases). V lost 0 bases and J 6 bases, leaving 21 bases between the germline ends. CDR3 size: 17 residues. The germline gives CDR1 SGHNT, CDR2 YYREEE (reference sequence). This CDR3 reads CASSLDFYTELGAEAFF. CDR3 nucleotide sequence: TGTGCCAGCAGCTTGGATTTCTATACAGAACTGGGGGCTGAAGCTTTCTTT.

The V call is TRBV6-5, the J call TRBJ1-2; no clear D. Germline CDR1 reads MNHEY; CDR2 reads SVGAGI. Trimming pared 2 bases from V and 8 bases from J, leaving 12 bases between. CDR3 length equals 13 residues. The CDR3 here is CASSYGGIWGYTF. CDR3 in DNA: TGTGCCAGCAGTTACGGAGGGATTTGGGGCTACACCTTC.

The chain joins TRBV18 to TRBJ1-4; 12 bases fit TRBD1. Germline trimming cut 0 bases from V and 5 bases from J; bases unmatched to any gene: 7. The germline CDR1 and CDR2 sequences are KGHSH and LQKENI. The CDR3 is made up of 18 amino acids. The CDR3 sequence: CASSPPRGQGAENEKLFF. The CDR3 DNA sequence: TGTGCCAGCTCACCACCTCGGGGACAGGGGGCTGAGAATGAAAAACTGTTTTTT.

The chain couples TRBV5-1 to TRBJ2-6; D gene ambiguous. Germline CDR1 is SGHRS and CDR2 is YFSETQ. The CDR3 is made up of 19 amino acids. V dropped 3 bases and J dropped 0 bases, with 19 bases sitting between them. In DNA, the CDR3 is TGCGCCAGCAGCTCCCAACCCCCGGGTCGAGGCTCTGGGGCCAACGTCCTGACTTTC. Amino acid sequence: CASSSQPPGRGSGANVLTF. The full variable domain, completed using reference TRBV5-1 and TRBJ2-6, is KAGVTQTPRYLIKTRGQQVTLSCSPISGHRSVSWYQQTPGQGLQFLFEYFSETQRNKGNFPGRFSGRQFSNSRSEMNVSTLELGDSALYLCASSSQPPGRGSGANVLTFGAGSRLTVL.

This chain links TRBV28 with TRBJ2-1; D is unresolved. The CDR3 extends over 15 amino acids. Trimming removed 7 bases at V and 0 bases at J, with 13 bases between. The V gene's germline CDR1 is MDHEN and CDR2 SYDVKM. In DNA form, the CDR3 reads TGTGCCAGCACCTCCTCGGTGAGCTCCTACAATGAGCAGTTCTTC. This sequence encodes CASTSSVSSYNEQFF. Full variable domain (missing parts from reference TRBV28 and TRBJ2-1): DVKVTQSSRYLVKRTGEKVFLECVQDMDHENMFWYRQDPGLGLRLIYFSYDVKMKEKGDIPEGYSVSREKKERFSLILESASTNQTSMYLCASTSSVSSYNEQFFGPGTRLTVL.

The chain combines TRBV28 with TRBJ1-2; the match to TRBD1 covers 8 bases. The J segment lost 6 bases and the V segment lost 2 bases, leaving 5 bases of the junction unmatched. The CDR3 extends over 14 amino acids. Germline-derived CDR1 and CDR2 are MDHEN and SYDVKM. The CDR3 region is CASSLGQGWDGYTF. For the CDR3, the DNA is TGTGCCAGCAGTTTAGGACAGGGCTGGGATGGCTACACCTTC.

The count of this clone is one. The rearrangement joins TRBV28 to TRBJ1-4, with D possibly TRBD1 on 6 matching bases. V gave up 3 bases and J gave up 3 bases, with 8 bases separating them. There are 14 residues in the CDR3. The germline CDR1 and CDR2 sequences are MDHEN and SYDVKM. CDR3 amino acids: CASSFRGANEKLFF. CDR3 nucleotide sequence: TGTGCCAGCAGTTTCAGGGGAGCTAATGAAAAACTGTTTTTT. The entire variable domain, with the rest obtained from reference TRBV28 and TRBJ1-4, is as follows: DVKVTQSSRYLVKRTGEKVFLECVQDMDHENMFWYRQDPGLGLRLIYFSYDVKMKEKGDIPEGYSVSREKKERFSLILESASTNQTSMYLCASSFRGANEKLFFGSGTQLSVL.

The J gene is TRBJ2-7, the V gene TRBV5-1; D is unresolved. The germline V and J ends were trimmed by 4 bases and 2 bases, with 13 bases remaining between them. Germline lookup yields CDR1 SGHRS and CDR2 YFSETQ. The CDR3 totals 14 residues. DNA of the CDR3: TGCGCCAGCAGCCCGTGGCTCCTGGCCTACGAGCAGTACTTC. Its protein product is CASSPWLLAYEQYF.

The chain joins TRBV4-1 to TRBJ2-7, with TRBD1 identical over 7 bases. V lost 1 base to trimming and J lost 4 bases; unmatched junction nucleotides: 10. This CDR3 has 16 residues. Germline loops: CDR1 MGHRA, CDR2 YSYEKL. CDR3 amino acids: CASSQGLRTGRYEQYF. The DNA for the CDR3 is TGCGCCAGCAGCCAAGGGTTACGGACAGGCCGATACGAGCAGTACTTC.

As for this clone: Likely a read error: the CDR3 ends without its conserved phenylalanine or tryptophan. The limits of the CDR3 on the DNA are not certain, so only TCRdb's listed CDR3 is given. The V and J genes are TRBV20-1 and TRBJ2-7; whether TRBD2, the table's D call, matches the DNA was not checked. Germline values: CDR1 DFQATT, CDR2 SNEGSKA (reference sequence). The CDR3 sequence runs 8 residues, both termini included. CDR3 in amino acids: CSAGSGTL.

The J gene is TRBJ2-7, the V gene TRBV5-6; 9 bases line up with TRBD1. Germline CDR1 SGHDT, CDR2 YYEEEE. The length of the CDR3 is 15 residues. The V and J ends lost 5 bases and 0 bases, in that order; junction bases with no gene match: 6. The CDR3 nucleotides read TGTGCCAGCAGGCGGGGGACAGGGAGCTCCTACGAGCAGTACTTC. It translates to CASRRGTGSSYEQYF.